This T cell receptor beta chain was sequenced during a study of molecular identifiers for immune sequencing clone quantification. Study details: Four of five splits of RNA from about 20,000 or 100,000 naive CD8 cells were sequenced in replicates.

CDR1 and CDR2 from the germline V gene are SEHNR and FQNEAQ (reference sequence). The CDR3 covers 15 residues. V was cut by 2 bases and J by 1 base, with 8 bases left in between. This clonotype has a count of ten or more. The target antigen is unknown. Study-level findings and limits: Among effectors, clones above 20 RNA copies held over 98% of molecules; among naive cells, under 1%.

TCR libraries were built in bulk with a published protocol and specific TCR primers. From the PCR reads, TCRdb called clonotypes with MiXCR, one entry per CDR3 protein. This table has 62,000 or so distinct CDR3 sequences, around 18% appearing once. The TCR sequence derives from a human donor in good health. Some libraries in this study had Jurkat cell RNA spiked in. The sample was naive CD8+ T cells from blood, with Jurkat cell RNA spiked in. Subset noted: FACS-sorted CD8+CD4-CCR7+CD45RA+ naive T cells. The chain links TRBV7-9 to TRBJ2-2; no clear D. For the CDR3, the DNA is TGTGCCAGCAGCTTATGGCGACAGAACACCGGGGAGCTGTTTTTT. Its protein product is CASSLWRQNTGELFF.